The next 12 T cell receptor beta chains were all read from a single sample in a study of T cells in Graves' hyperthyroidism and ophthalmopathy (dated 2019 in TCRdb). Library preparation used multiplex PCR. The instrument was an Illumina HiSeq 2000. The TCR beta CDR3 regions were amplified from RNA transcripts. The first round of RT-PCR for the TCR CDR3 was performed with the HTBI primer set and the Qiagen OneStep RT-PCR kit. TCRdb handled the public reads itself, with Q25 trimming in fastp and clone calling in MiXCR, and kept productive beta chains. Each CDR3 protein gets just one entry, which takes the most common genes and DNA from the rows behind it. Across this sample there are some 370,000 distinct CDR3 sequences, with about a sixth seen only once. The ten biggest clones cover 34% of the sample. The specimen was blood. The origin of the receptors is a woman aged 25 to 39 with Graves' hyperthyroidism that later progressed to Graves' ophthalmopathy.

The sample holds many counts of this clonotype. The chain carries TRBV11-2 and TRBJ1-4; the match to TRBD1 covers 7 bases. The trim removed 5 bases at V and 3 bases at J, leaving 6 bases unmatched. This CDR3 contains 15 residues. CDR1 is SGHAT and CDR2 is FQNNGV in the germline V gene. The CDR3 here is CASSPGTVPNEKLFF. The CDR3 DNA reads as TGTGCCAGCAGCCCCGGGACAGTCCCTAATGAAAAACTGTTTTTT.

The chain links TRBV20-1 to TRBJ1-3; D unclear. V gave up 3 bases and J gave up 0 bases, with 6 bases separating them. Germline loops: CDR1 DFQATT, CDR2 SNEGSKA (reference sequence). The CDR3 is 13 residues long. CDR3 coding DNA: TGCAGTGCTAGTATGGGCTCTGGAAACACCATATATTTT. Its protein is CSASMGSGNTIYF.

For this clonotype: Given a much more abundant clone one base away, this may be a read error. This CDR3 is missing its conserved last phenylalanine or tryptophan, likely due to a read error. The rearrangement links TRBV10-2 to TRBJ2-7; the D call may be TRBD1 or TRBD2 (5 bases each). The CDR3 spans 12 residues. V lost 3 bases, J lost 3 bases, and 6 bases lay in between. CDR1 WSHSY and CDR2 SAAADI come from the germline V gene. DNA for the CDR3: TGCGCCAGCAGTGATGGGGGCTACGAGCAGTACCTC. It translates to CASSDGGYEQYL.

The CDR3 spells CSATPVGQGSYNEQFF. The CDR3 nucleotides read TGCAGTGCTACCCCCGTGGGACAGGGATCGTACAATGAGCAGTTCTTC. This chain connects TRBV20-1 to TRBJ2-1; 9 bases line up with TRBD1. Germline CDR1 is DFQATT and CDR2 is SNEGSKA (reference sequence). V dropped 4 bases and J dropped 4; count of bases not matched to a gene: 11. The CDR3 is 16 amino acids.

This clonotype came up many times. The chain combines TRBV5-1 with TRBJ1-1; TRBD1 might be the D (6 bases). V lost 5 bases and J lost 2, with 13 bases in between. This CDR3 has 14 residues. Germline V gene sequence: CDR1 SGHRS, CDR2 YFSETQ. This CDR3 reads CASRGDTANTEAFF. CDR3 coding DNA: TGCGCCAGCAGAGGGGACACCGCTAACACTGAAGCTTTCTTT.

This clonotype was detected many times. CDR3 coding DNA: TGTGCCAGCAGACTAGCGGGAGGGTGGTACGAGCAGTACTTC. Amino acids: CASRLAGGWYEQYF. The V gene is TRBV27, the J gene TRBJ2-7, with 13 positions matching TRBD2. There are 14 residues in the CDR3. Trimming cost V 6 bases and J 4 bases; bases outside gene matches: 3. Germline CDR1 reads MNHEY; CDR2 reads SMNVEV (reference sequence).

This clonotype appeared a few times. The chain recombines TRBV6-1 with TRBJ2-1; 13 bases fit TRBD2. Trimming at V came to 6 bases and at J to 12 bases, leaving 5 bases not matched to a gene. There are 13 residues in the CDR3. Germline V lookup: CDR1 MNHNS, CDR2 SASEGT. In DNA, the CDR3 is TGTGCCAGCAGGGCTACTAGCGGGGGGGCGCAGTTCTTC. The encoded protein is CASRATSGGAQFF.

This chain links TRBV6-5 with TRBJ2-1; D is ambiguous. Trimming shortened V by 0 bases and J by 9 bases, and 12 bases separated the two germline ends. The CDR3 spans 14 residues. Germline lookup yields CDR1 MNHEY and CDR2 SVGAGI. The CDR3 reads CASSYSPVTGEQFF. CDR3 coding DNA: TGTGCCAGCAGTTACTCTCCCGTAACGGGTGAGCAGTTCTTC.

This clonotype was counted only a few times. V is TRBV20-1 and J is TRBJ2-1; D gene ambiguous. This CDR3 spans 11 amino acids. The V end was cut by 5 bases, the J end by 2 bases, with 4 bases between. Germline CDR1 DFQATT, CDR2 SNEGSKA (reference sequence). CDR3 loop: CSAAPYNEQFF. In DNA form, the CDR3 reads TGCAGTGCTGCCCCCTACAATGAGCAGTTCTTC.

At least ten counts were recorded for this clonotype. The rearrangement joins TRBV7-9 to TRBJ2-1; no clear D gene. V dropped 1 base and J dropped 9 bases, with 16 bases sitting between them. The germline V gene encodes CDR1 SEHNR and CDR2 FQNEAQ (reference sequence). This CDR3 comprises 15 residues. In DNA, the CDR3 is TGTGCCAGCAGCTTAGGGGTACAGCTCTCTGGTGAGCAGTTCTTC. Translated, it gives CASSLGVQLSGEQFF.

This clonotype has ten or more counts. The chain couples TRBV14 to TRBJ2-1; the match to TRBD2 covers 14 bases. Looked up from germline, CDR1 is SGHDN and CDR2 is FVKESK. This CDR3 has 16 residues. V was pared by 4 bases and J by 9 bases, with 8 bases of the junction left unmatched. CDR3 nucleotides: TGTGCCAGCAGCCGAGGACTAGCGGGGGGTGTTATTGAGCAGTTCTTC. Translated: CASSRGLAGGVIEQFF.

This clonotype was detected only a few times. Written as DNA, the CDR3 is TGCAGTGCCACCACTAGTGCGATTGAGACCCAGTACTTC. The encoded protein is CSATTSAIETQYF. This chain joins TRBV20-1 and TRBJ2-5, with TRBD2 as a possible D gene (5 bases). The CDR3 is made up of 13 amino acids. Trimming pared 6 bases from V and 5 bases from J, leaving 16 bases between. CDR1 and CDR2 from the germline V gene are DFQATT and SNEGSKA (reference sequence).